Detailed here is one T cell receptor beta chain. The CDR3 extends over 13 amino acids. Deletions cut 4 bases from V and 2 bases from J, with 9 bases between. Germline loops: CDR1 SGDLS, CDR2 YYNGEE. This entry is derived from a study of T cells in Graves' hyperthyroidism and ophthalmopathy. Researchers took RNA transcripts and amplified the TCR beta CDR3 regions from them. A first-round RT-PCR of the TCR CDR3 used the HTBI primer set. TCRdb reprocessed the multiplex PCR reads via MiXCR and lists one record per CDR3 protein. The table records some 530,000 distinct CDR3 sequences, 22% of them present only once.

The clonotype originates from a woman in her 70s with Graves' ophthalmopathy. Sequencing input: blood. This chain links TRBV9 with TRBJ2-5, with D hard to call. The CDR3 here is CASSRQQQETQYF. CDR3 DNA: TGTGCCAGCAGCCGGCAGCAACAAGAGACCCAGTACTTC. Supplemented by reference TRBV9 and TRBJ2-5, the full variable domain reads DSGVTQTPKHLITATGQRVTLRCSPRSGDLSVYWYQQSLDQGLQFLIQYYNGEERAKGNILERFSAQQFPDLHSELNLSSLELGDSALYFCASSRQQQETQYFGPGTRLLVL.